Below, 5 T cell receptor beta chains from the same sample are listed, as sequenced in a study of patients and donors after allogeneic stem cell transplantation. TCRdb fed the RT-PCR reads into MiXCR, producing one record per CDR3 protein. The sample has 150,000 to 200,000 distinct CDR3 sequences; 24% are singletons. The specimen sequenced was blood, either unsorted or a sorted T cell fraction (not recorded which). The receptor source for this set is a human donor who was either an allogeneic HSCT recipient or a stem cell or donor lymphocyte infusion donor (not recorded which). It is not recorded whose cells these are; they may come from a transplant donor.

This clonotype appeared a few times. The J gene is TRBJ1-3, the V gene TRBV7-2; the D gene is possibly TRBD1 (5 bases). The CDR3 has 14 amino acids. The V end was cut by 8 bases, the J end by 4 bases, with 15 bases between. Germline V lookup: CDR1 SGHTA, CDR2 FQGNSA. The CDR3 DNA reads as TGTGCCAGCCAGGACCAGGGCCCGGGAAACACCATATATTTT. Protein sequence: CASQDQGPGNTIYF.

The chain joins TRBV9 to TRBJ2-1; TRBD2 matches at 7 bases. Germline loops: CDR1 SGDLS, CDR2 YYNGEE. CDR3 size: 16 residues. V gave up 4 bases and J gave up 2 bases; unmatched junction bases: 9. The CDR3 region has the DNA TGTGCCAGCAGCTCCCTAGCGGCCCCCGCCTACAATGAGCAGTTCTTC. Its translation is CASSSLAAPAYNEQFF. The full variable domain, rest sourced from reference TRBV9 and TRBJ2-1, is DSGVTQTPKHLITATGQRVTLRCSPRSGDLSVYWYQQSLDQGLQFLIQYYNGEERAKGNILERFSAQQFPDLHSELNLSSLELGDSALYFCASSSLAAPAYNEQFFGPGTRLTVL.

This rearrangement joins TRBV20-1 to TRBJ2-3, with TRBD2 matching 9 bases. Germline values: CDR1 DFQATT, CDR2 SNEGSKA (reference sequence). V lost 0 bases and J lost 2; bases outside the gene matches: 12. The CDR3 loop spans 18 amino acids. CDR3 in amino acids: CSARDAELAGGYTDTQYF. In DNA form, the CDR3 reads TGCAGTGCTAGAGATGCGGAACTAGCGGGCGGCTACACAGATACGCAGTATTTT.

This clonotype has a handful of counts. The CDR3 protein is CSARSLSGNTGELFF. In DNA, the CDR3 is TGCAGTGCTAGATCATTAAGCGGGAACACCGGGGAGCTGTTTTTT. This chain joins TRBV20-1 and TRBJ2-2, with D tentatively TRBD2 (5 bases). V was pared by 2 bases and J by 1 base, with 11 bases between. Germline V gene sequence: CDR1 DFQATT, CDR2 SNEGSKA (reference sequence). The CDR3 runs 15 residues.

This clonotype has only a few counts. This rearrangement joins TRBV20-1 to TRBJ1-5; possible D gene TRBD1, 5 bases. V was shortened by 1 base and J by 5 bases, with 15 bases between the two germline ends. CDR3 length: 15 residues. Germline CDR1 DFQATT, CDR2 SNEGSKA (reference sequence). CDR3 nucleotides: TGCAGTGCTAGAGCCTTCGGACATTTCGATCAGCCCCAGCATTTT. Its protein is CSARAFGHFDQPQHF.